There are a few counts of the clone carrying this T cell receptor (beta chain). Its antigen remains unidentified. Germline loops: CDR1 LGHDT, CDR2 YNNKEL (reference sequence). V lost 2 bases to trimming and J lost 6 bases, with 14 bases between them. This CDR3 contains 14 residues. The authors made TCR beta libraries by quantitative 5'-RACE with molecular barcodes. In TCRdb, the 5' RACE reads were re-called with MiXCR into one record per CDR3 protein. Of some 330,000 distinct CDR3 sequences detected, 7% to 9% appear once; the ten largest clones hold 14% to 15%. This sample was included in a study of CD8 T cells in ankylosing spondylitis. Study-wide findings and caveats: Reports of some motif variants in reactive arthritis synovial fluid and blood predate this one. Reports say disease-linked clones showed up significantly more in matched ankylosing spondylitis synovial fluid. Typical of ankylosing spondylitis blood, it appeared, was a TCR beta motif of seven to nine highly homologous variants. Clones that were linked to disease were CD8+ and were relatively rare in peripheral blood.

Sequenced input: blood, either unsorted or a sorted T cell fraction (not recorded which). The rearrangement links TRBV3-1 to TRBJ2-7; D is undetermined. The sequence was obtained from a male donor with ankylosing spondylitis. In DNA form, the CDR3 reads TGTGCCAGCAGCCAACCCGAGGCCGTTAGCGAGCAGTACTTC. It specifies CASSQPEAVSEQYF.